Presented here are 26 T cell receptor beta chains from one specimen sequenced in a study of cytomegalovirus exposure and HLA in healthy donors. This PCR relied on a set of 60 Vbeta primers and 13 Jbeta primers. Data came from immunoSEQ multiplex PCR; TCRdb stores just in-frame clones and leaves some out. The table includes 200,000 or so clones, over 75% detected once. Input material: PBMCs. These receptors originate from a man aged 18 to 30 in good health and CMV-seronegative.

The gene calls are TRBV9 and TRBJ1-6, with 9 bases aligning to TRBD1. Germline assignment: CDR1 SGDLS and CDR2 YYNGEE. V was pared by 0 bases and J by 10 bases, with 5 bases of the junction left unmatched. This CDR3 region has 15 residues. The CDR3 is CASSVDGTGNSPLHF. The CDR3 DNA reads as TGTGCCAGCAGCGTAGATGGGACAGGGAACTCACCCCTCCACTTT.

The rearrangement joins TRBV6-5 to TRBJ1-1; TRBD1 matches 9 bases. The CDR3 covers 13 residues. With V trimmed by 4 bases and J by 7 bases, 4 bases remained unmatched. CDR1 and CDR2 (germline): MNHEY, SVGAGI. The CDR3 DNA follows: TGTGCCAGCAGTTCCGGGACAGGGCGTGAAGCTTTCTTT. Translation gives CASSSGTGREAFF.

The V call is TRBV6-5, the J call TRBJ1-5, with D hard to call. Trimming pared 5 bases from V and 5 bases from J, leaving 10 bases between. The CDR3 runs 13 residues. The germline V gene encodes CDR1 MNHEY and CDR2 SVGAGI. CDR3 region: CASSTEIDQPQHF. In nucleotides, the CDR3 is TGTGCCAGCAGTACAGAAATTGATCAGCCCCAGCATTTT.

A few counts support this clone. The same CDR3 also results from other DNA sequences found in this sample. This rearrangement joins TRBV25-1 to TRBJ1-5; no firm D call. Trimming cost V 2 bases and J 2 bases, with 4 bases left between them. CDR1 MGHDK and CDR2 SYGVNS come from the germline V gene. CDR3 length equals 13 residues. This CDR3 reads CASSEPGNQPQHF. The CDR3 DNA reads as TGTGCCAGCAGTGAACCGGGCAATCAGCCCCAGCATTTT.

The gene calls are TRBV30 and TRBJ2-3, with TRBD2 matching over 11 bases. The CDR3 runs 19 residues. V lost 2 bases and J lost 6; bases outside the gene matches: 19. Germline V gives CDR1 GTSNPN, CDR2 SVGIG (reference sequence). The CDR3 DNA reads TGTGCCTGGAGTAGGATCCGACTAGCGGGGCCTCTGGTAGTGGATACGCAGTATTTT. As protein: CAWSRIRLAGPLVVDTQYF.

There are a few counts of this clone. CDR3 in DNA: TGTGCCAGCAGCAAAGGACGGACAGGGGATGGCTACACCTTC. It codes for CASSKGRTGDGYTF. This sequence joins TRBV7-2 and TRBJ1-2; 9 bases map to TRBD1. In germline, CDR1 is SGHTA, CDR2 FQGNSA. V gave up 5 bases and J gave up 6 bases; unmatched junction bases: 7. The CDR3 covers 14 residues.

The CDR3 loop reads CASSLLATQVADTQYF. The CDR3 region has the DNA TGTGCCAGCAGTTTATTGGCTACCCAGGTTGCAGATACGCAGTATTTT. The rearrangement joins TRBV27 to TRBJ2-3, with no clear D. V gave up 1 base and J gave up 4 bases, with 15 bases separating them. Germline-derived CDR1 and CDR2 are MNHEY and SMNVEV (reference sequence). The CDR3 has 16 residues.

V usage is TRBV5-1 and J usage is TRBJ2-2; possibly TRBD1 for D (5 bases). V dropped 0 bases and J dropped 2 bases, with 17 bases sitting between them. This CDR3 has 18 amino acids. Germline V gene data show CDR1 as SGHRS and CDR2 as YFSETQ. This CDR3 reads CASSLAVRTTTNTGELFF. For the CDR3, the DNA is TGCGCCAGCAGCTTGGCGGTTAGGACAACAACCAACACCGGGGAGCTGTTTTTT.

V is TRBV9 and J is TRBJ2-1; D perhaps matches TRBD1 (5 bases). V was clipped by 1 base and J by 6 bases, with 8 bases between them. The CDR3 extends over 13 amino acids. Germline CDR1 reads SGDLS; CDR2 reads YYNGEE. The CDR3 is CASSVKGSNEQFF. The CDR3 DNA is TGTGCCAGCAGCGTAAAGGGGTCCAATGAGCAGTTCTTC.

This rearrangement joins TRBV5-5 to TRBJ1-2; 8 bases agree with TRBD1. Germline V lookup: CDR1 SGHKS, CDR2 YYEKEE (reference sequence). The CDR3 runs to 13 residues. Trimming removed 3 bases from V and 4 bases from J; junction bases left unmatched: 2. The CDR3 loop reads CASSSTGGYGYTF. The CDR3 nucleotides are TGTGCCAGCAGCTCTACAGGGGGCTATGGCTACACCTTC.

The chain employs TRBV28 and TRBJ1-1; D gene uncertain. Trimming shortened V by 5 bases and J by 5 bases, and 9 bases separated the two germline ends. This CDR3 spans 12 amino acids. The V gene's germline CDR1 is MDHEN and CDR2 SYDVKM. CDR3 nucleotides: TGTGCCAGCAGTGACGCGGGGACTGAAGCTTTCTTT. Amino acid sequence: CASSDAGTEAFF.

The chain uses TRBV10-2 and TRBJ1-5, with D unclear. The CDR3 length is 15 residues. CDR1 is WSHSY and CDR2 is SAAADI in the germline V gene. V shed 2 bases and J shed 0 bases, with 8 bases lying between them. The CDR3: CASSESGYSNQPQHF. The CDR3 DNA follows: TGCGCCAGCAGTGAGAGCGGGTATAGCAATCAGCCCCAGCATTTT.

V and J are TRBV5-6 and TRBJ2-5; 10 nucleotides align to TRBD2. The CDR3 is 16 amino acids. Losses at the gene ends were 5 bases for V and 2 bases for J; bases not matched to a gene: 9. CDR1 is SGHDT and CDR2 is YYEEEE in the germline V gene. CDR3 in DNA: TGTGCCAGCAGTGCTCTAGCGGGGGCCGTACAAGAGACCCAGTACTTC. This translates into CASSALAGAVQETQYF.

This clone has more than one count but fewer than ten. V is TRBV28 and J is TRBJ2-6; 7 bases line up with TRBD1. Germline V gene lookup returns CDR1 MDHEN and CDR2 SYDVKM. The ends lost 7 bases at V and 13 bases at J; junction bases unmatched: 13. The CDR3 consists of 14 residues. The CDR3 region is CASTLLGDRGVLTF. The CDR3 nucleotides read TGTGCCAGCACTCTATTAGGGGACAGAGGTGTCCTGACTTTC.

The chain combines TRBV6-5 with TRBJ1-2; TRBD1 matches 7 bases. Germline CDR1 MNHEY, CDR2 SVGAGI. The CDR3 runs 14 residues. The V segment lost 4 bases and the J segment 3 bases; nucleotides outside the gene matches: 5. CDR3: CASSSRTGDYGYTF. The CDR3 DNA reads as TGTGCCAGCAGTTCACGGACAGGCGACTATGGCTACACCTTC.

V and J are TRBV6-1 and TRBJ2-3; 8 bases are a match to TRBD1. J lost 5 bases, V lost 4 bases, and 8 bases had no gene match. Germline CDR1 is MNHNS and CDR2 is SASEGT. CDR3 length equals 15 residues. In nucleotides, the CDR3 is TGTGCCAGCAGTGGGAACCCGACAGGGGTAGATACGCAGTATTTT. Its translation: CASSGNPTGVDTQYF.

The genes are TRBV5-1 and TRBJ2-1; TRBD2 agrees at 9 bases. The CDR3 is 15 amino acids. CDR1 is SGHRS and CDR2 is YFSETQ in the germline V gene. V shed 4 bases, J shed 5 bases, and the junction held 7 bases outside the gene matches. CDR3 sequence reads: CASSRAAGGDNEQFF. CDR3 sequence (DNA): TGCGCCAGCAGCCGGGCCGCGGGGGGGGACAATGAGCAGTTCTTC.

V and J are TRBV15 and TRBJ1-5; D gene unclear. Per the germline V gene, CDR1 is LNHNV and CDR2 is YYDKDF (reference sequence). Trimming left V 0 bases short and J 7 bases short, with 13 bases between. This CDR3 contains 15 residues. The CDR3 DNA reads TGTGCCACCAGCAGAGATTCCCCTGAGGCCCAGCCCCAGCATTTT. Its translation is CATSRDSPEAQPQHF.

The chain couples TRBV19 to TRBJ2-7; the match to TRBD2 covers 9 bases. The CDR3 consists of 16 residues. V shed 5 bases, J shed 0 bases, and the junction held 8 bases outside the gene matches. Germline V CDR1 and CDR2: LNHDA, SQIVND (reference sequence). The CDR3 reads CASSSRLAVSSYEQYF. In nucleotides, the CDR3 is TGTGCCAGTAGTTCAAGACTAGCGGTGAGCTCCTACGAGCAGTACTTC.

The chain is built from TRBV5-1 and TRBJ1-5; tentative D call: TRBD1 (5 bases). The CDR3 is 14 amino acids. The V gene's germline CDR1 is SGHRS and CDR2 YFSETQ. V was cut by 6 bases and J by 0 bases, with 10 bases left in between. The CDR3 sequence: CASKRDYSNQPQHF. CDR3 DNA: TGCGCCAGCAAAAGGGACTATAGCAATCAGCCCCAGCATTTT.

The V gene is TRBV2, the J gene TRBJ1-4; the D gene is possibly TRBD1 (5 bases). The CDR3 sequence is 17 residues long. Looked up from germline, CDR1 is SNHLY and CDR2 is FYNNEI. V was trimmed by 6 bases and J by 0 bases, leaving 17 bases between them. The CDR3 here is CASSRPIRQSTNEKLFF. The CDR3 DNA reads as TGTGCCAGCAGCCGGCCCATCCGACAGTCAACTAATGAAAAACTGTTTTTT.

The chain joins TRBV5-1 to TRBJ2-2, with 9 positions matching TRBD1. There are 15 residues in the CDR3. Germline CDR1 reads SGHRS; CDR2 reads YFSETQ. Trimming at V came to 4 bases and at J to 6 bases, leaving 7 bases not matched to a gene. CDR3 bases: TGCGCCAGCAGCCCCCGGACAGGGGAGGCCGGGGAGCTGTTTTTT. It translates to CASSPRTGEAGELFF.

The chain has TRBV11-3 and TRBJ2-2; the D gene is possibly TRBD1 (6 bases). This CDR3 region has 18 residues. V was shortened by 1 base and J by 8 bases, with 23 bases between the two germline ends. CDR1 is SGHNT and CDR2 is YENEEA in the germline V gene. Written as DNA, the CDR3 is TGTGCCAGCAGCTTAGTCAAGGACAGCCTTTTTGCCTGGGGGGAGCTGTTTTTT. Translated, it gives CASSLVKDSLFAWGELFF.

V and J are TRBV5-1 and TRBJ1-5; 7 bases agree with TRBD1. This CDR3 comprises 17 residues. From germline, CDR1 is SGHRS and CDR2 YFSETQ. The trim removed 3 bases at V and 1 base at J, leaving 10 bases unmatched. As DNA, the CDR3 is TGCGCCAGCAGCTCGCAGTCGGGGACAGAAAGCAATCAGCCCCAGCATTTT. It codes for CASSSQSGTESNQPQHF.

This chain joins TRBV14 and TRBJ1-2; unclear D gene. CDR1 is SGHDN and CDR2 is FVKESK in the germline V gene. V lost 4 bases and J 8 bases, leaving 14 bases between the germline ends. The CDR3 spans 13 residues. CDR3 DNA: TGTGCCAGCAGCCTCCTAATAGAGGGAGGCTACACCTTC. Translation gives CASSLLIEGGYTF.

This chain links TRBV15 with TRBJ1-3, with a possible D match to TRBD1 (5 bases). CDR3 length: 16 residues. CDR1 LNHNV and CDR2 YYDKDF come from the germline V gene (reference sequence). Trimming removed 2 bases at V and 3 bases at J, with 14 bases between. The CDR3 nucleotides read TGTGCCACCAGCAGACCTCCAGGGTTGGGTGGAAACACCATATATTTT. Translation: CATSRPPGLGGNTIYF.